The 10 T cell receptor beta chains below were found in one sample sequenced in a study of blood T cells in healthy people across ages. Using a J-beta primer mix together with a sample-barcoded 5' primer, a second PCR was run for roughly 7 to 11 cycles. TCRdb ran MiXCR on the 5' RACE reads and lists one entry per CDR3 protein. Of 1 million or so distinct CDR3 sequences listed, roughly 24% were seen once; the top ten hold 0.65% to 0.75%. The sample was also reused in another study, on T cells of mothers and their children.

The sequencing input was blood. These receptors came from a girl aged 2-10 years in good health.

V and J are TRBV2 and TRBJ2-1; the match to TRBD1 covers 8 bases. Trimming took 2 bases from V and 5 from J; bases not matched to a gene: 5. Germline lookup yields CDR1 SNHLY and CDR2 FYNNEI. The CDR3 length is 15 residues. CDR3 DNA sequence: TGTGCCAGCAGTGAACAGGGGGCCCTCAACAATGAGCAGTTCTTC. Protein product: CASSEQGALNNEQFF.

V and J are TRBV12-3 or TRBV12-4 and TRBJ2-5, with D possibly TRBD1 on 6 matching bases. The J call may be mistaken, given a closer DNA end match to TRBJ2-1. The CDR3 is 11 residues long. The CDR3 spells CATGTINEQFF. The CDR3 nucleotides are TGTGCCACTGGGACAATCAATGAGCAGTTCTTC.

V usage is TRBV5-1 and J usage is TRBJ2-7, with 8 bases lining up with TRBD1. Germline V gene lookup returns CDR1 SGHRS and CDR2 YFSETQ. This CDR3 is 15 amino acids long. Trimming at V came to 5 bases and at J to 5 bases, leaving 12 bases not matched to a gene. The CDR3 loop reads CASRPGVDRVNEQYF. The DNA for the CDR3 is TGCGCCAGCAGACCCGGCGTGGACAGGGTCAACGAGCAGTACTTC. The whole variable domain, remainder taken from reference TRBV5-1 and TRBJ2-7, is KAGVTQTPRYLIKTRGQQVTLSCSPISGHRSVSWYQQTPGQGLQFLFEYFSETQRNKGNFPGRFSGRQFSNSRSEMNVSTLELGDSALYLCASRPGVDRVNEQYFGPGTRLTVT.

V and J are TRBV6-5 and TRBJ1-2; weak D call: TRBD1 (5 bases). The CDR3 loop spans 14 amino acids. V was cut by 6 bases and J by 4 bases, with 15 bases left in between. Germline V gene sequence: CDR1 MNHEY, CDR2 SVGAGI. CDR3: CASRGPLRGYGYTF. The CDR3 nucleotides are TGTGCCAGCAGGGGACCCCTAAGGGGCTATGGCTACACCTTC.

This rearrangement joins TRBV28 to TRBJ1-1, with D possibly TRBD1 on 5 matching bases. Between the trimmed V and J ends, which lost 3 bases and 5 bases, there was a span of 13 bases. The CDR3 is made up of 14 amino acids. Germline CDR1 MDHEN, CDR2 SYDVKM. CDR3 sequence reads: CASSLGGTRTEAFF. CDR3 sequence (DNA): TGTGCCAGCAGTTTGGGGGGTACGAGGACTGAAGCTTTCTTT.

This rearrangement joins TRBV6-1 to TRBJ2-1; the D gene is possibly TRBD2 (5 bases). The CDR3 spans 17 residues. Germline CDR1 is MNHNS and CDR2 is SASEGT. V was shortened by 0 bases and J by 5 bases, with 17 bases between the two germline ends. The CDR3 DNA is TGTGCCAGCAGTGAAGCGCGGGTTGAACTATTCGACAATGAGCAGTTCTTC. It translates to CASSEARVELFDNEQFF.

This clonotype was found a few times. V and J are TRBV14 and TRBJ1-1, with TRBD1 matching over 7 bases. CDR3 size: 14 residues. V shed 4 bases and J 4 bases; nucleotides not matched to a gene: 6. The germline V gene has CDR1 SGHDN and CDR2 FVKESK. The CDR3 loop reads CASSRGAGGTEAFF. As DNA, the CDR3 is TGTGCCAGCAGCCGGGGGGCAGGGGGCACTGAAGCTTTCTTT. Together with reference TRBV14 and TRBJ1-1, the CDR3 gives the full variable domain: EAGVTQFPSHSVIEKGQTVTLRCDPISGHDNLYWYRRVMGKEIKFLLHFVKESKQDESGMPNNRFLAERTGGTYSTLKVQPAELEDSGVYFCASSRGAGGTEAFFGQGTRLTVV.

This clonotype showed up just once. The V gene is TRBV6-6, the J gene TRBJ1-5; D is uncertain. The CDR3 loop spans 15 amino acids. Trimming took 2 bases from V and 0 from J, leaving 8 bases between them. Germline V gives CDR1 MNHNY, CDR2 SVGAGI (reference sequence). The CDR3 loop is CASSYVHPSNQPQHF. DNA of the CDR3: TGTGCCAGCAGTTACGTACACCCTAGCAATCAGCCCCAGCATTTT.

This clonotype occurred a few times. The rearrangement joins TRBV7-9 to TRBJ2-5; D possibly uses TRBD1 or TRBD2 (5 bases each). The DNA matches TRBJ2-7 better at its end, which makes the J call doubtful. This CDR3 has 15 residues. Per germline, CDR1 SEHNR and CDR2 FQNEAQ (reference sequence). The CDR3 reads CASSPPGRRIGEQYF. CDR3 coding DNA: TGTGCCAGCAGCCCTCCGGGACGAAGGATTGGCGAGCAGTACTTC.

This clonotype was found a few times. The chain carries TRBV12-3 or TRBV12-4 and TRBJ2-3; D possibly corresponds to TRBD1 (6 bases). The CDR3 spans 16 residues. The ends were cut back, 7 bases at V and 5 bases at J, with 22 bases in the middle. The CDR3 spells CASTLRGPGVGDTQYF. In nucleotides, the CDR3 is TGTGCCAGCACCCTGAGGGGACCAGGGGTGGGAGATACGCAGTATTTT.